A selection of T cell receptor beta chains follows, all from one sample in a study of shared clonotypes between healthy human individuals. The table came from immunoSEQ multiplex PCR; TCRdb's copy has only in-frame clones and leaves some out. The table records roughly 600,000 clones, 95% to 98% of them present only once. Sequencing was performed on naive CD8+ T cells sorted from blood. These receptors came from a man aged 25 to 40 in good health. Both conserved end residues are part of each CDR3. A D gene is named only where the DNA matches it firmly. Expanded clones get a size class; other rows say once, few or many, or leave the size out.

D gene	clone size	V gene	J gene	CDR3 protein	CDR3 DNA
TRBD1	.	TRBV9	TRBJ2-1	CASSVGQGARIEQFF	TGTGCCAGCAGCGTTGGACAGGGGGCGCGTATTGAGCAGTTCTTC
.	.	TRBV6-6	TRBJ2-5	CASSLTRVGETQYF	TGTGCCAGCAGCCTGACGCGGGTGGGGGAGACCCAGTACTTC
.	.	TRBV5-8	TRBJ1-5	CASSLEVLRSSNQPQHF	TGTGCCAGCAGCTTGGAAGTGCTCAGGTCTAGCAATCAGCCCCAGCATTTT
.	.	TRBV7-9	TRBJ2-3	CASSLLSPDTQYF	TGTGCCAGCAGCTTACTTTCTCCAGATACGCAGTATTTT
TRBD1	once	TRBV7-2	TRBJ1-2	CASSLALAGVGTDTNYGYTF	TGTGCCAGCAGCTTAGCCCTTGCGGGAGTGGGGACAGATACTAACTATGGCTACACCTTC
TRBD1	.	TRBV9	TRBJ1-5	CASSPGTGDYQPQHF	TGTGCCAGCAGCCCCGGGACAGGGGATTATCAGCCCCAGCATTTT
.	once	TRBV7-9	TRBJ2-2	CASSTPAGAWSGELFF	TGTGCCAGCAGCACCCCGGCAGGGGCCTGGTCCGGGGAGCTGTTTTTT
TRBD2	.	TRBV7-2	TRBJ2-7	CASSGPTSGISYEQYF	TGTGCCAGCAGCGGACCCACTAGCGGGATTTCCTACGAGCAGTACTTC
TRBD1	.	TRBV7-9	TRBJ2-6	CASSSRDRGPGANVLTF	TGTGCCAGCAGCTCCCGGGACAGGGGACCTGGGGCCAACGTCCTGACTTTC
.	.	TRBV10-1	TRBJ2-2	CASGSGGTGELFF	TGCGCCAGCGGGAGTGGGGGTACCGGGGAGCTGTTTTTT
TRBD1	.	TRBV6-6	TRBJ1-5	CASSYGQGFQPQHF	TGTGCCAGCAGTTACGGACAGGGTTTTCAGCCCCAGCATTTT
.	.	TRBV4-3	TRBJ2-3	CASSHREGDTQYF	TGCGCCAGCAGCCACAGAGAGGGGGATACGCAGTATTTT
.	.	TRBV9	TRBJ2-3	CASSPRQTDTQYF	TGTGCCAGCAGCCCTCGCCAAACAGATACGCAGTATTTT
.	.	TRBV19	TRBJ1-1	CASSWGVVATEAFF	TGTGCCAGTAGTTGGGGTGTGGTGGCGACTGAAGCTTTCTTT
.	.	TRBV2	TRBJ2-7	CASSGARVRMYF	TGTGCCAGCAGTGGGGCGAGGGTTCGTATGTACTTC
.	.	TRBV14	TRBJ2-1	CASSQDLGAGYNEQFF	TGTGCCAGCAGCCAAGATTTGGGGGCCGGATACAATGAGCAGTTCTTC
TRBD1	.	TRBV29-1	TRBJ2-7	CSAEILGQESYEQYF	TGCAGCGCAGAAATATTAGGACAGGAGTCCTACGAGCAGTACTTC
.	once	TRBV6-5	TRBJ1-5	CASSSLINQPQHF	TGTGCCAGCAGTTCCTTAATCAATCAGCCCCAGCATTTT
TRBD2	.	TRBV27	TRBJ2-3	CASSLFSGGGANTDTQYF	TGTGCCAGCAGTTTATTTTCGGGAGGGGGAGCAAACACAGATACGCAGTATTTT
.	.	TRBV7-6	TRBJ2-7	CASSLTSGINEQYF	TGTGCCAGCAGCCTGACGTCGGGAATCAACGAGCAGTACTTC
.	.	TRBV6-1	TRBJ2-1	CASSVRAEGTYNEQFF	TGTGCCAGCAGTGTCCGAGCGGAGGGGACGTACAATGAGCAGTTCTTC
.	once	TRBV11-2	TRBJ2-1	CASSSLRADEQFF	TGTGCCAGCAGCTCCCTGCGAGCGGATGAGCAGTTCTTC
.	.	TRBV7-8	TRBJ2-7	CASSLELPSSYEQYF	TGTGCCAGCAGCTTAGAACTCCCCAGCTCCTACGAGCAGTACTTC
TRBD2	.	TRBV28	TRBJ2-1	CASTGREGLHNEQFF	TGTGCCAGCACCGGTCGGGAGGGCCTACACAATGAGCAGTTCTTC
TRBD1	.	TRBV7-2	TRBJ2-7	CASSLITKQGPTSYEQYF	TGTGCCAGCAGCTTAATTACGAAACAGGGGCCTACTTCCTACGAGCAGTACTTC
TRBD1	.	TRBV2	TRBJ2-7	CASKGTGSYEQYF	TGTGCCAGCAAGGGGACAGGGTCTTACGAGCAGTACTTC
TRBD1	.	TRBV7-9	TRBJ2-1	CASSLSDRVYNEQFF	TGTGCCAGCAGCTTATCGGACAGGGTTTACAATGAGCAGTTCTTC
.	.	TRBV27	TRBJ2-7	CASSFSGSYSYEQYF	TGTGCCAGCAGTTTTTCCGGGAGCTACTCCTACGAGCAGTACTTC
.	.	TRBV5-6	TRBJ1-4	CASSSGANEKLFF	TGTGCCAGCAGCTCTGGCGCGAATGAAAAACTGTTTTTT
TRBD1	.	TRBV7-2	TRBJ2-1	CASSSFLGQGYEQFF	TGTGCCAGCAGCTCCTTTTTAGGACAGGGATATGAGCAGTTCTTC
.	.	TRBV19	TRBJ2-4	CASRTDREGSKNIQYF	TGTGCCAGTAGAACCGACAGGGAGGGTTCCAAAAACATTCAGTACTTC
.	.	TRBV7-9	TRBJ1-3	CASSYQRDSGNTIYF	TGTGCCAGCAGCTACCAGCGGGACTCTGGAAACACCATATATTTT
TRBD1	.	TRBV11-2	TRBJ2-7	CASSPEQGNYEQYF	TGTGCCAGCAGTCCCGAACAGGGGAACTACGAGCAGTACTTC
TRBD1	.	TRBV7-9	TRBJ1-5	CASSSTGVSNQPQHF	TGTGCCAGCAGCTCGACAGGGGTTAGCAATCAGCCCCAGCATTTT
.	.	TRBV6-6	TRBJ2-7	CASKPRDLYSYEQYF	TGTGCCAGCAAGCCGCGGGACCTATACTCCTACGAGCAGTACTTC
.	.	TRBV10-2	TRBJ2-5	CASSPYGASRQETQYF	TGCGCCAGCAGTCCCTACGGGGCTAGCAGACAAGAGACCCAGTACTTC
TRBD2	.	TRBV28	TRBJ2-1	CASMMGRAGGYNEQFF	TGTGCCAGCATGATGGGAAGAGCGGGAGGGTACAATGAGCAGTTCTTC
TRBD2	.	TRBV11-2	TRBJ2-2	CASSLEGLAGTGELFF	TGTGCCAGCAGCTTAGAAGGACTAGCGGGCACCGGGGAGCTGTTTTTT
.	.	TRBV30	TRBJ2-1	CAWTRTAGWDEQFF	TGTGCCTGGACCCGGACAGCTGGGTGGGATGAGCAGTTCTTC
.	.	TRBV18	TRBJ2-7	CASSPEGDSSYEQYF	TGTGCCAGCTCACCAGAAGGGGATAGCTCCTACGAGCAGTACTTC
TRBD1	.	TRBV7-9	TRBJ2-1	CASSLGTGEKVEQFF	TGTGCCAGCAGCTTGGGGACAGGAGAGAAGGTTGAGCAGTTCTTC